This T cell receptor beta chain stems from a study of T cells in Graves' hyperthyroidism and ophthalmopathy (dated by TCRdb to the late 2010s). General notes on the study: Peripheral blood was sampled at the time of initial diagnosis, prior to any treatment. TCR V-J signatures able to tell the groups apart were searched for in a discovery cohort of about a hundred patients, of whom 43 had Graves' ophthalmopathy and 57 had stable Graves' hyperthyroidism. An independent validation cohort of about 19 hyperthyroidism patients and over 15 patients who later progressed to ophthalmopathy tested prospective prediction of ophthalmopathy. For training and testing, the 100 or so patients in the discovery cohort were randomly divided in a 7:3 ratio. The study also compared thyroid tissue and blood T-cell repertoires from roughly 6 Graves' hyperthyroidism patients. After sampling, hyperthyroidism patients received methimazole starting at 30 mg daily, and ophthalmopathy patients received high-dose intravenous methylprednisolone. The paper reports TCR Vbeta CDR3 sequencing of some 140 peripheral blood samples: 40 or so ophthalmopathy, about 75 hyperthyroidism and some 17 progressor patients.

This clonotype was counted between two and nine times. The antigen it recognizes is unknown. No qualities accompany the bases; no much larger clone lies one base away. A patient counted as having stable Graves' hyperthyroidism if no progression to ophthalmopathy occurred over 18 months of follow-up. Hyperthyroidism patients were aged 18 to 65 years and newly diagnosed, with disease duration of less than 2 months. Any patient with an uncontrolled infection, another autoimmune disease, pregnancy or lactation was excluded. Diagnoses were based on clinical symptoms, serum thyroxine and TRAb, thyroid ultrasound and orbital computed tomography. PBMCs were isolated from 10 ml of fresh peripheral blood by Ficoll-Paque density gradient centrifugation. Total RNA was extracted using Trizol reagent, and RNA quality was assessed on an Agilent 2100 Bioanalyzer. Study-level results and caveats: Most expanded thyroid clonotypes (frequency above 0.001) were also detected in blood, a finding suggesting that blood repertoires may reflect thyroid immune responses. In validation, progression to ophthalmopathy was predicted by the model with 70% to 71% sensitivity and 72.22% specificity, a median of about 6.4 months before onset. Sample size was not statistically predetermined, and blinding of investigators to group allocation was not performed. A 13 V-J signature model separated ophthalmopathy from stable hyperthyroidism, with 87.88% sensitivity and 81% to 82% specificity in cross-validation and 80%/75% in testing.

Reading the germline V gene gives CDR1 MDHEN and CDR2 SYDVKM. The CDR3, from cysteine to phenylalanine, totals 13 residues. The CDR3 DNA has 39 bases and is translated from base 1. V loses 5 bases, J loses 11 bases, and the germline ends lie 15 bases apart. Amplification of TCR beta CDR3 regions was carried out from RNA transcripts. A first-round RT-PCR of the TCR CDR3 used the HTBI primer set with the Qiagen OneStep RT-PCR kit. The libraries were constructed in a second round of multiplex PCR and then size-selected and purified. Sequencing of the libraries was done on an Illumina HiSeq2000 using paired-end 100 bp reads. The authors' analysis ran thus. Raw data were processed with SOAPnuke, discarding reads with adapters, uncalled bases, mean Phred below 15, or no exact constant-primer or identifier match. High-quality paired reads were merged with COPE v1.2.5, and unique nucleotide sequences were defined as clonotypes. Clonotypes were aligned to IMGT TRBV, TRBD and TRBJ reference segments using MiTCR v1.1. Analysis was restricted to V-J combinations with a frequency above 0.0001, which covered about 99% of repertoires. The TCS score was defined as the ratio of F50 (clonal expansion) to E x V (chaos), calculated using BLOSUM62-based TCRdist between CDR3 peptides within each V-J. Welch's t-statistics and random forest reduced several hundred V-J features to 10 to 15, which were used in a naive Bayes classifier (R e1071). TCRdb trimmed the raw reads at Q25, called clones with MiXCR and kept productive beta chains. Every distinct CDR3 protein forms one entry, paired with its most common genes and DNA. TCRdb's processing, not the authors', yielded these V and J calls. This sample lists some 620,000 distinct CDR3 sequences; about a sixth were detected once. The ten largest clones represent about 3.8% of the sample.

The chain was built from TRBV28 and TRBJ1-4, with the identity of the D gene unclear. This TCR derives from a woman aged 30 to 39 with Graves' hyperthyroidism. The specimen was blood. The DNA sequence is as follows: TGTGCCAGCAGTCCGCCAACCAAGGAGAAACTGTTTTTT. It encodes CASSPPTKEKLFF.